Below, 2 T cell receptor beta chains from the same sample are listed, as sequenced in a study of control samples from healthy donors and cancer patients. TCRdb's copy holds only in-frame clones and misses some; the assay was immunoSEQ multiplex PCR. The repertoire has about 84,000 clones, roughly 91% of them found once; the top ten carry around 14%. The specimen sequenced was blood. The origin of the receptors is a young man in good health.

This chain joins TRBV30 and TRBJ2-2; D gene ambiguous. The CDR3 is 17 amino acids. The ends were cut back, 3 bases at V and 4 bases at J, with 21 bases in the middle. The germline V gene encodes CDR1 GTSNPN and CDR2 SVGIG (reference sequence). The CDR3 reads CAWRDGLARKSTGELFF. The CDR3 DNA reads as TGTGCCTGGAGGGACGGCTTGGCACGGAAGAGCACCGGGGAGCTGTTTTTT.

This chain joins TRBV5-4 and TRBJ2-5; no firm D call. Germline V lookup: CDR1 SGHNT, CDR2 YYREEE (reference sequence). CDR3 length: 13 residues. V lost 3 bases and J lost 2, with 8 bases in between. For the CDR3, the DNA is TGTGCCAGCAGCTACCCTGGGCAAGAGACCCAGTACTTC. As protein: CASSYPGQETQYF.